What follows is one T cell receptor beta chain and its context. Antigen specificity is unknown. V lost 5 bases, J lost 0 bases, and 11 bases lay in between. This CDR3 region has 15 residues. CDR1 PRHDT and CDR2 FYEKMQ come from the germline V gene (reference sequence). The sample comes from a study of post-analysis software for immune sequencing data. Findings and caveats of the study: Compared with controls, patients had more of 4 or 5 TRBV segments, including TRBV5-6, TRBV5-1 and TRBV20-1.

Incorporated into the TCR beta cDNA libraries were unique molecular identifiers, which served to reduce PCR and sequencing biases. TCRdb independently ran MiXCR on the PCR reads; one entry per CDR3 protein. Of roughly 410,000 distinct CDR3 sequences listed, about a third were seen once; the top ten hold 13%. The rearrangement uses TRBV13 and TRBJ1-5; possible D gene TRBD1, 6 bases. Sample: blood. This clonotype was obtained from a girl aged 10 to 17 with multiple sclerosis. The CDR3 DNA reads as TGTGCCAGCAGCCAACAGGGAGTTAGCAATCAGCCCCAGCATTTT. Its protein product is CASSQQGVSNQPQHF.